What follows is one TCR beta chain and its context. V was cut by 4 bases and J by 3 bases, with 8 bases left in between. The CDR3 contains 12 residues. Per germline, CDR1 SGHRS and CDR2 YFSETQ. This sample is drawn from a study of blood T cell repertoires in COVID-19. Overall study: From the United States, Italy and Spain came samples of acute and convalescent COVID-19. PBMCs, B-cell-depleted T cells, or T cells were the source of the cDNA or gDNA that made up the material.

Sequencing used immunoSEQ multiplex PCR; TCRdb keeps in-frame clones, though not all of them. The sample lists 150,000 to 200,000 clones; approximately 88% were seen once. Participants were aged about 18 to 89 years from about two dozen US areas. The chain carries TRBV5-1 and TRBJ2-7, with D maybe TRBD1 (6 bases). The TCR originated in a man between 65 and 85 years old who had been exposed to COVID-19. Material for sequencing was PBMCs or T cells enriched from blood (not recorded which). The CDR3 protein is CASSRQDYEQYF. The CDR3 bases are TGCGCCAGCAGCAGACAGGACTACGAGCAGTACTTC. Combining the CDR3 with reference TRBV5-1 and TRBJ2-7 gives the whole variable domain KAGVTQTPRYLIKTRGQQVTLSCSPISGHRSVSWYQQTPGQGLQFLFEYFSETQRNKGNFPGRFSGRQFSNSRSEMNVSTLELGDSALYLCASSRQDYEQYFGPGTRLTVT.